This T cell receptor beta chain was identified in a study of cytomegalovirus exposure and HLA in healthy donors. A word on this clone: Its antigen is as yet unknown.

Notes on the study in general: Donors belonging to an Asian-associated ancestry cluster reportedly showed fewer N-insertions in productive TCRs than the approximately 670-donor mean, according to what a later analysis found. Most of the TCR beta V segments (in an earlier analysis) were productive either about 87% or about 30% of the time. A later analysis by the authors found several of the most significant clusters apparently linked to common viral pathogens.

60 Vbeta and 13 Jbeta primers were used in PCR. Profiling relied on immunoSEQ multiplex PCR, and the TCRdb table lists in-frame clones only, not all of them. The repertoire holds about 150,000 clones, with approximately 68% as singletons. After removal of 3 bases from V and 5 bases from J, the junction contained 10 bases not matched to a gene. CDR1 is SGHRS and CDR2 is YFSETQ in the germline V gene. CDR3 length equals 17 residues. V is TRBV5-1 and J is TRBJ2-7; TRBD2 matches at 14 bases. Material for sequencing was PBMCs. The sequence derives from a man between 60 and 75 years old in good health and CMV-seronegative. The CDR3 spells CASSSGLAGGLRHEQYF. The DNA of the CDR3 is TGCGCCAGCAGCTCAGGACTAGCGGGAGGTCTCCGGCACGAGCAGTACTTC.